The clone carrying this TCR beta chain has ten or more counts. Its target is not known. Bone marrow was sampled from every patient at the time of active disease. These data originate in a study of read filtering for tumor transcriptome and immune sequencing. Whole-study findings and limits: Without single-read clonotypes, shared clonotype proportions correlated more between IR-seq and RNA-seq.

The V and J ends lost 0 bases and 4 bases respectively, with 10 bases between them. Per germline, CDR1 SGHRS and CDR2 YFSETQ. The length of the CDR3 is 15 residues. This library used roughly 430 ng RNA and molecular barcoded adaptors spanning alpha/delta and beta/gamma chains. TCRdb itself ran the reads through MiXCR, one entry per CDR3 protein. In the table there are roughly 130,000 distinct CDR3 sequences, 10% to 15% of which are singletons. This rearrangement joins TRBV5-1 to TRBJ1-4; D is possibly TRBD1 (6 bases). Material: a population of CD138-negative cells sorted from bone marrow. The origin of this receptor is a donor older than 35 with multiple myeloma. The CDR3 region is CASSLDRAGNEKLFF. The CDR3 DNA reads TGCGCCAGCAGCTTGGACAGGGCTGGTAATGAAAAACTGTTTTTT.